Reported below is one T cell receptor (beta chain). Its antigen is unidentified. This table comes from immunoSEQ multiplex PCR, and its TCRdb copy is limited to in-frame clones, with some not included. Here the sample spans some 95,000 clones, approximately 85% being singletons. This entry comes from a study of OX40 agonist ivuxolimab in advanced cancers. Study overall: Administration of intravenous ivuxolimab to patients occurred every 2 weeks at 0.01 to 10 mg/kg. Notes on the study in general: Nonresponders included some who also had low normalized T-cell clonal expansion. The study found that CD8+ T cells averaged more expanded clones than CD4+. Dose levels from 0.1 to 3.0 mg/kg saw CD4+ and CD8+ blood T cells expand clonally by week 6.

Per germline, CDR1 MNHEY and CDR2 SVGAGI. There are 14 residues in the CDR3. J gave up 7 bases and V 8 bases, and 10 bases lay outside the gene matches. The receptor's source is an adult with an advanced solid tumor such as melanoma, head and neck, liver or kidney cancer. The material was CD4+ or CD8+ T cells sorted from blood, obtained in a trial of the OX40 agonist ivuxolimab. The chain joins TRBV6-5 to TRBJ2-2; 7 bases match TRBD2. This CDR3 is CASSEGGPDGELFF. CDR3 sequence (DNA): TGTGCCAGCTCCGAGGGAGGGCCGGACGGGGAGCTGTTTTTT.